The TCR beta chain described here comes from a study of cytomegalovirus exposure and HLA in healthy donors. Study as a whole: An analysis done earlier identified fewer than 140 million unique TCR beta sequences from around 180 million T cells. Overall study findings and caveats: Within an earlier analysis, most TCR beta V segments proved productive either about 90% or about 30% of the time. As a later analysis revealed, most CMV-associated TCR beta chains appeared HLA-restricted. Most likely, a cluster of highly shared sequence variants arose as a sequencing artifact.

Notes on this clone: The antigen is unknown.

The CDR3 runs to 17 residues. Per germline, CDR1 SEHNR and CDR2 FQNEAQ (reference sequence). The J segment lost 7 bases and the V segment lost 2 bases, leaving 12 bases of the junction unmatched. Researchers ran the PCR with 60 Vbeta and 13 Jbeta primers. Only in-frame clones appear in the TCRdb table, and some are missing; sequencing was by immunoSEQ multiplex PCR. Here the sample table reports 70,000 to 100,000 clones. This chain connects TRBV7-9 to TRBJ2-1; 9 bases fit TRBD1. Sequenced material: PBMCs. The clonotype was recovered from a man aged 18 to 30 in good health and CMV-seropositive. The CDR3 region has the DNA TGTGCCAGCAGCTTAAAGGGAGGGGACAGGGTGGGGAATGAGCAGTTCTTC. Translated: CASSLKGGDRVGNEQFF. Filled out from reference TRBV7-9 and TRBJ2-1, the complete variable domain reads DTGVSQNPRHKITKRGQNVTFRCDPISEHNRLYWYRQTLGQGPEFLTYFQNEAQLEKSRLLSDRFSAERPKGSFSTLEIQRTEQGDSAMYLCASSLKGGDRVGNEQFFGPGTRLTVL.